This T cell receptor (beta chain) was documented in a study of cytomegalovirus exposure and HLA in healthy donors. Study results and caveats: Highly shared sequence variants in one cluster were likely a sequencing artifact. Cytomegalovirus status was reportedly diagnosed by the classifier with high specificity and sensitivity. Available immune exposure information was restricted to CMV serostatus only. Another analysis was done later, and it associated roughly 15,000 TCR beta sequences with HLA alleles at 0.05 false discovery rate.

Worth noting for this clone: What it binds is not known.

The primer mix had 60 Vbeta and 13 Jbeta primers. Clones were read by immunoSEQ multiplex PCR, and TCRdb kept only the in-frame ones, dropping some. Here the sample spans 90,000 to 120,000 clones, about 80% being singletons. CDR3 length: 14 residues. The germline V gene has CDR1 SGHRS and CDR2 YFSETQ. V lost 8 bases and J lost 6; bases outside the gene matches: 7. The TCR sequence derives from a man aged 25 to 40 in good health and CMV-seronegative. J is TRBJ2-5 and V is TRBV5-1; TRBD2 aligns across 13 bases. Sequences were obtained from PBMCs. Here the CDR3 reads CARPGLAGMKTQYF. CDR3 DNA: TGCGCCAGGCCGGGACTAGCGGGAATGAAGACCCAGTACTTC. Complete variable domain (other parts from reference TRBV5-1 and TRBJ2-5): KAGVTQTPRYLIKTRGQQVTLSCSPISGHRSVSWYQQTPGQGLQFLFEYFSETQRNKGNFPGRFSGRQFSNSRSEMNVSTLELGDSALYLCARPGLAGMKTQYFGPGTRLLVL.